The rows below give T cell receptor beta chains drawn from one sample of a study of blood T cell repertoires in COVID-19. Data came from immunoSEQ multiplex PCR; TCRdb stores just in-frame clones and leaves some out. Among fewer than 80,000 clones listed, 75% to 90% were seen once. Sequenced sample: peripheral blood. The receptors were sampled from a man older than 75 with COVID-19, enrolled during active disease. Each CDR3 is given with its conserved first and last residue. A D gene is named only where the DNA matches it firmly. Size is omitted from some rows. Given values are once, few, many or a class for expanded clones.

d_call clone_size j_call v_call cdr3_aa cdr3_nt
NA NA TRBJ2-1 TRBV6-2/TRBV6-3 CASSYPQGYNEQFF TGTGCCAGCAGTTACCCCCAGGGATACAATGAGCAGTTCTTC
TRBD1 once TRBJ1-2 TRBV4-1 CASSPRDSENYGYTF TGCGCCAGCAGCCCAAGGGACAGCGAGAACTATGGCTACACCTTC
NA NA TRBJ1-1 TRBV6-6 CASSPGTINTEAFF TGTGCCAGCAGTCCCGGGACAATAAACACTGAAGCTTTCTTT
NA once TRBJ2-7 TRBV6-2/TRBV6-3 CASSKARGYEQYF TGTGCCAGCAGTAAGGCCAGGGGATACGAGCAGTACTTC
TRBD1 NA TRBJ2-5 TRBV18 CASSPQGAHETQYF TGTGCCAGCTCACCTCAGGGGGCGCATGAGACCCAGTACTTC
NA NA TRBJ2-7 TRBV7-6 CASSLTGGGVHEQYF TGTGCCAGCAGCTTAACTGGGGGAGGAGTCCACGAGCAGTACTTC
TRBD1 NA TRBJ1-2 TRBV10-3 CAIRSQGAGANYGYTF TGTGCCATCAGATCACAGGGGGCTGGGGCTAACTATGGCTACACCTTC
TRBD1 once TRBJ1-1 TRBV27 CASSYRTGVNTEAFF TGTGCCAGCAGCTATAGGACAGGGGTAAACACTGAAGCTTTCTTT
TRBD2 NA TRBJ2-1 TRBV9 CASSAGGLFSSYNEQFF TGTGCCAGCAGCGCGGGGGGACTTTTCAGCTCCTACAATGAGCAGTTCTTC
NA NA TRBJ1-2 TRBV2 CASSGTADGYTF TGTGCCAGCAGTGGGACAGCTGATGGCTACACCTTC
TRBD1 NA TRBJ1-1 TRBV11-2 CASSSLTGSEAFF TGTGCCAGCAGCTCGCTGACAGGGTCCGAAGCTTTCTTT
NA NA TRBJ1-2 TRBV9 CASSGEGARGHGYTF TGTGCCAGCAGCGGGGAGGGCGCTAGAGGTCATGGCTACACCTTC
TRBD2 NA TRBJ2-3 TRBV9 CASSVGLASTDTQYF TGTGCCAGCAGCGTAGGACTAGCCAGCACAGATACGCAGTATTTT
NA NA TRBJ1-2 TRBV18 CASSPDGNYGYTF TGTGCCAGCTCACCTGACGGGAACTATGGCTACACCTTC
TRBD1 NA TRBJ2-1 TRBV5-1 CASSLWDRGHEQFF TGCGCCAGCAGCTTGTGGGACAGGGGACATGAGCAGTTCTTC
TRBD2 NA TRBJ2-1 TRBV4-2 CASSQIGGVNEQFF TGTGCCAGCAGCCAAATCGGGGGGGTGAATGAGCAGTTCTTC
NA NA TRBJ2-2 TRBV11-2 CASSLVRYGELFF TGTGCCAGCAGCTTAGTACGGTACGGGGAGCTGTTTTTT
TRBD2 NA TRBJ2-7 TRBV5-4 CASSTETGTSTDEQYF TGTGCCAGCAGCACTGAAACCGGGACTAGCACCGACGAGCAGTACTTC